The 27 T cell receptor beta chains listed next were all sequenced from one sample in a study of molecular identifiers for immune sequencing clone quantification. MiXCR, run by TCRdb on the PCR reads, gives a single entry per CDR3 protein. The sample lists about 510,000 distinct CDR3 sequences, roughly 25% occurring once. The sequenced sample consisted of naive CD8+ T cells from blood, with Jurkat cell RNA spiked in. The subset is: FACS-sorted CD8+CD4-CCR7+CD45RA+ naive T cells. These receptors were obtained from a human donor in good health. Some libraries in this study had Jurkat cell RNA spiked in.

This clonotype has just a few counts. This chain connects TRBV9 to TRBJ2-3, with 10 bases fitting TRBD2. With V trimmed by 3 bases and J by 4 bases, 8 bases remained unmatched. The germline gives CDR1 SGDLS, CDR2 YYNGEE. There are 16 residues in the CDR3. CDR3 coding DNA: TGTGCCAGCAGCGAAACCAGAGCGGGAGGGGCAGATACGCAGTATTTT. Its protein product is CASSETRAGGADTQYF.

The J gene is TRBJ2-7, the V gene TRBV20-1, with 10 bases aligning to TRBD1. With 3 bases clipped from V and 1 base from J, the junction kept 3 bases outside the gene matches. This CDR3 is built from 14 residues. Germline lookup yields CDR1 DFQATT and CDR2 SNEGSKA (reference sequence). The CDR3 reads CSASRTGGSYEQYF. In DNA, the CDR3 is TGCAGTGCTAGTCGGACAGGGGGTTCCTACGAGCAGTACTTC.

Concerning this clonotype: At one end the junction does not follow the germline gene, possibly because of a read error. The V call is TRBV10-3, the J call TRBJ2-7; 8 bases are a match to TRBD1. The CDR3 runs to 15 residues. In germline, CDR1 is ENHRY, CDR2 SYGVKD. This chain's CDR3 is CALSESWGQAYAQYF. In nucleotides, the CDR3 is TGTGCCCTCAGTGAGTCCTGGGGACAGGCCTACGCGCAGTACTTC.

This clonotype was picked up a small number of times. V and J are TRBV19 and TRBJ1-1; D is ambiguous. Germline V CDR1 and CDR2: LNHDA, SQIVND (reference sequence). The CDR3 length is 15 residues. The ends were cut back, 3 bases at V and 5 bases at J, with 16 bases in the middle. Written as DNA, the CDR3 is TGTGCCAGTAGTATTAAACAGACGACGTCTACTGAAGCTTTCTTT. It translates to CASSIKQTTSTEAFF.

V is TRBV2 and J is TRBJ2-7; D is ambiguous. The germline CDR1 and CDR2 sequences are SNHLY and FYNNEI. The CDR3 has 16 amino acids. Trimming cost V 2 bases and J 3 bases, with 17 bases left between them. CDR3 region: CASSEPPPDGSYEQYF. The CDR3 DNA reads TGTGCCAGCAGTGAACCCCCACCCGACGGCAGCTACGAGCAGTACTTC.

This clonotype has only one observation. The junction shows a germline mismatch at one end, possibly a read error. The J gene is TRBJ2-1, the V gene TRBV2; D is unclear. CDR3 length equals 10 residues. Germline CDR1 SNHLY, CDR2 FYNNEI. CDR3 DNA: TGTGCCTGCAGTGACGATGAGCAGTTCTTC. Protein product: CACSDDEQFF.

This clonotype was detected many times. The chain combines TRBV2 with TRBJ1-4; D is ambiguous. Germline CDR1 and CDR2: SNHLY and FYNNEI. V was pared by 3 bases and J by 7 bases, with 6 bases between. The CDR3 contains 12 residues. The CDR3 DNA sequence: TGTGCCAGCAGTGAGCCGGCTGAAAAACTGTTTTTT. It specifies CASSEPAEKLFF.

This clonotype was observed a few times. The V and J genes are TRBV6-5 and TRBJ2-2; 10 positions agree with TRBD2. Trimming cost V 4 bases and J 2 bases; bases outside gene matches: 10. There are 18 residues in the CDR3. CDR1 is MNHEY and CDR2 is SVGAGI in the germline V gene. The CDR3 nucleotides read TGTGCCAGCAGTTCTAGGGATAGCGGGGGGATTAACACCGGGGAGCTGTTTTTT. Translated, it gives CASSSRDSGGINTGELFF.

J is TRBJ2-3 and V is TRBV20-1, with 7 bases fitting TRBD2. Germline-derived CDR1 and CDR2 are DFQATT and SNEGSKA (reference sequence). V dropped 0 bases and J dropped 2; count of bases not matched to a gene: 8. This CDR3 has 16 residues. The CDR3 sequence: CSARDGLAVVTDTQYF. DNA for the CDR3: TGCAGTGCTAGAGATGGGCTAGCGGTTGTCACAGATACGCAGTATTTT.

Note on this clonotype: With a much larger clone just one base away, this may be a read error. The J gene is TRBJ2-3, the V gene TRBV29-1; D call uncertain. The CDR3 runs 13 residues. Germline assignment: CDR1 SQVTM and CDR2 ANQGSEA. The CDR3 spells CSVGTVDTDTLYF. The CDR3 nucleotides are TGCAGCGTTGGTACAGTAGACACAGATACGCTGTATTTT.

Concerning this clonotype: The germline gene is not matched at one end of the junction; a read error may be the cause. The genes are TRBV28 and TRBJ2-7; D may be TRBD2 (6 bases). CDR1 MDHEN and CDR2 SYDVKM come from the germline V gene. This CDR3 has 15 residues. The CDR3 DNA reads as TGTGTCAGCAGTTTATGGAGGGGCCTCTCCTACGAGCAGTACTTC. Translation gives CVSSLWRGLSYEQYF.

V usage is TRBV27 and J usage is TRBJ2-7, with D unresolved. Deletions cut 5 bases from V and 5 bases from J, with 19 bases between. The length of the CDR3 is 15 residues. Germline loops: CDR1 MNHEY, CDR2 SMNVEV (reference sequence). In DNA, the CDR3 is TGTGCCAGCAGTCCCTTTAACGCGTTGGTGGACGAGCAGTACTTC. It is translated as CASSPFNALVDEQYF.

This clonotype was observed a few times. The chain joins TRBV10-3 to TRBJ1-2; unclear D gene. The CDR3 is 14 residues long. Germline V lookup: CDR1 ENHRY, CDR2 SYGVKD. Trimming took off 6 bases at V and 6 bases at J, with 17 bases between the two ends. In DNA, the CDR3 is TGTGCCATCAGGGGAGAGCAGGAGTCGGATGGCTACACCTTC. Encoded protein: CAIRGEQESDGYTF.

This clonotype was counted a few times. The chain combines TRBV12-3 or TRBV12-4 with TRBJ1-5, with D possibly TRBD1 on 5 matching bases. CDR3 length equals 11 residues. Trimming stripped 6 bases from V and 7 bases from J, with 7 bases between. CDR3 nucleotide sequence: TGTGCCAGCAGCCAGGGACAGCCCCAGCATTTT. It is translated as CASSQGQPQHF.

In its sample, this clonotype was seen a few times. The chain combines TRBV7-3 with TRBJ2-3; D is perhaps TRBD2 (6 bases). Per germline, CDR1 SGHTA and CDR2 FQGTGA. Trimming removed 5 bases from V and 2 bases from J, with 14 bases in between. This CDR3 is 15 amino acids long. The CDR3, as DNA: TGTGCCAGCAGCCCCGACCTGGGACTCACAGATACGCAGTATTTT. Its protein is CASSPDLGLTDTQYF.

As to this clonotype: Since a much larger clone is just one base distant, this may be a read error. This chain connects TRBV4-1 to TRBJ1-1; D ambiguous. V lost 2 bases to trimming and J lost 10 bases, with 14 bases between them. CDR1 is MGHRA, CDR2 YSYEKL, per germline. The CDR3 has 13 amino acids. The CDR3 sequence: CASSQLREDGAFF. In nucleotides, the CDR3 is TGCGCCAGCAGCCAATTACGGGAGGATGGAGCTTTCTTT.

This chain connects TRBV4-3 to TRBJ1-1; unclear D gene. Per germline, CDR1 LGHNA and CDR2 YSLEER. The CDR3 is 15 residues long. V lost 1 base, J lost 0 bases, and 9 bases lay in between. The CDR3 region has the DNA TGCGCCAGCAGCCAAGTTCTGATGATGAACACTGAAGCTTTCTTT. This translates into CASSQVLMMNTEAFF.

In this sample, this clonotype turned up once. V gene TRBV19 combines with J gene TRBJ2-2; D is possibly TRBD1 or TRBD2 (5 bases each). Trimming cost V 3 bases and J 7 bases, with 21 bases left between them. The CDR3 consists of 17 residues. In germline, CDR1 is LNHDA, CDR2 SQIVND (reference sequence). CDR3 nucleotides: TGTGCCAGTAGTATCGCCCGGGGCAGTCTAAGTGGCGGGGAGCTGTTTTTT. It is translated as CASSIARGSLSGGELFF.

The V and J genes are TRBV19 and TRBJ1-5; D might be TRBD1 (5 bases). The ends were cut back, 5 bases at V and 6 bases at J, with 17 bases in the middle. CDR3 length equals 15 residues. In germline, CDR1 is LNHDA, CDR2 SQIVND (reference sequence). This CDR3 is CASSAGTRGSQPQHF. The CDR3 DNA sequence: TGTGCCAGTAGTGCCGGGACTCGGGGAAGTCAGCCCCAGCATTTT.

The V and J genes are TRBV30 and TRBJ2-6; D possibly uses TRBD1 or TRBD2 (6 bases each). The germline V gene has CDR1 GTSNPN and CDR2 SVGIG (reference sequence). There are 14 residues in the CDR3. V was clipped by 6 bases and J by 2 bases, with 11 bases between them. The CDR3 DNA reads TGTGCCTGCCGGGGGACACCTGGGGCCAACGTCCTGACTTTC. Translated: CACRGTPGANVLTF.

In this sample, this clonotype turned up once. A read error may be the cause here, since a much bigger clone is one base away. In this CDR3 the conserved last residue, phenylalanine or tryptophan, is missing, so a read error is likely. The rearrangement uses TRBV6-6 and TRBJ2-2; D remains ambiguous. Germline V gives CDR1 MNHNY, CDR2 SVGAGI (reference sequence). V lost 6 bases to trimming and J lost 0 bases, with 11 bases between them. The CDR3 consists of 15 residues. Here the CDR3 reads CASSKWTTNTGELFL. In nucleotides, the CDR3 is TGTGCCAGCAGCAAATGGACGACGAACACCGGGGAGCTGTTTCTT.

The V and J genes are TRBV10-2 and TRBJ1-4; D perhaps matches TRBD1 (5 bases). V dropped 8 bases and J dropped 7 bases, with 17 bases sitting between them. CDR3 length: 14 residues. Looked up from germline, CDR1 is WSHSY and CDR2 is SAAADI. The CDR3 is CASGGGAEGEKLFF. In nucleotides, the CDR3 is TGCGCCAGCGGAGGAGGGGCGGAGGGTGAAAAACTGTTTTTT.

This clonotype was seen many times. The gene calls are TRBV9 and TRBJ2-1; 8 bases are shared with TRBD2. Germline loops: CDR1 SGDLS, CDR2 YYNGEE. V shed 4 bases, J shed 4 bases, and the junction held 10 bases outside the gene matches. The CDR3 extends over 16 amino acids. CDR3 sequence: CASSPPGGGEYNEQFF. Written as DNA, the CDR3 is TGTGCCAGCAGCCCCCCCGGGGGGGGGGAGTACAATGAGCAGTTCTTC. Full variable domain (remainder filled in from reference TRBV9 and TRBJ2-1): DSGVTQTPKHLITATGQRVTLRCSPRSGDLSVYWYQQSLDQGLQFLIQYYNGEERAKGNILERFSAQQFPDLHSELNLSSLELGDSALYFCASSPPGGGEYNEQFFGPGTRLTVL.

The chain is built from TRBV4-1 and TRBJ2-5, with 10 nucleotides matching TRBD2. With V trimmed by 4 bases and J by 1 base, 3 bases remained unmatched. CDR3 length equals 15 residues. The germline gives CDR1 MGHRA, CDR2 YSYEKL. The CDR3 reads CASSLSGGFQETQYF. CDR3 coding DNA: TGCGCCAGCAGCCTTAGCGGGGGGTTCCAAGAGACCCAGTACTTC.

This clonotype occurred a few times. V is TRBV12-3 or TRBV12-4 and J is TRBJ1-2; D perhaps matches TRBD1 (6 bases). The CDR3 runs to 17 residues. V gave up 6 bases and J gave up 0 bases, with 20 bases separating them. For the CDR3, the DNA is TGTGCCAGCAGCTTACGGGAATGGACAGATACTAACTATGGCTACACCTTC. Its translation is CASSLREWTDTNYGYTF.

This rearrangement joins TRBV6-2 or TRBV6-3 to TRBJ1-5; D is possibly TRBD1 (5 bases). Looked up from germline, CDR1 is MNHEY and CDR2 is SVGEGT. Trimming cost V 2 bases and J 5 bases, with 19 bases left between them. The CDR3 contains 17 residues. In DNA form, the CDR3 reads TGTGCCAGCAGTTACCCGGGACCGGGGCCCCGGGATCAGCCCCAGCATTTT. It encodes CASSYPGPGPRDQPQHF.

J is TRBJ2-7 and V is TRBV5-6; D gene uncertain. The V end lost 0 bases, the J end lost 2 bases, and 12 bases lay between the germline ends. Germline V CDR1 and CDR2: SGHDT, YYEEEE. This CDR3 contains 15 residues. DNA of the CDR3: TGTGCCAGCAGCTTGGCCGTGACACGAACCTACGAGCAGTACTTC. Protein product: CASSLAVTRTYEQYF. The variable domain in full, completed from reference TRBV5-6 and TRBJ2-7, reads DAGVTQSPTHLIKTRGQQVTLRCSPKSGHDTVSWYQQALGQGPQFIFQYYEEEERQRGNFPDRFSGHQFPNYSSELNVNALLLGDSALYLCASSLAVTRTYEQYFGPGTRLTVT.